This T cell receptor (beta chain) was sequenced in a study of cytomegalovirus exposure and HLA in healthy donors. Trimming left V 4 bases short and J 1 base short, with 11 bases between. CDR3 length: 14 residues. CDR1 and CDR2 from the germline V gene are SGHRS and YFSETQ. Amplification used 60 Vbeta primers and 13 Jbeta primers. Generated by immunoSEQ multiplex PCR, the TCRdb table keeps only in-frame clones and is missing some. The sample carries around 150,000 clones, about four fifths recorded once. The sample comprised PBMCs. The receptor's source is a woman in her thirties or forties in good health and CMV-seronegative. The chain links TRBV5-1 to TRBJ1-2; D unclear. The CDR3 DNA reads as TGCGCCAGCAGCCCGACGGCGGATAACTATGGCTACACCTTC. It codes for CASSPTADNYGYTF.